Detailed here is one T cell receptor (beta chain). This sample is drawn from a study of control samples from healthy donors and cancer patients. V lost 6 bases to trimming and J lost 3 bases, with 5 bases between them. The CDR3 sequence is 12 residues long. The germline CDR1 and CDR2 sequences are MNHEY and SVGAGI. Assay: immunoSEQ multiplex PCR; the TCRdb copy retains only in-frame clones and omits some. The sample yields around 78,000 clones, 90% to 95% seen once. V usage is TRBV6-5 and J usage is TRBJ2-2, with D unresolved. The material sequenced was blood. This TCR was recovered from a young woman in good health. CDR3 nucleotide sequence: TGTGCCAGCAGCCACTACACCGGGGAGCTGTTTTTT. It specifies CASSHYTGELFF.